This T cell receptor (beta chain) was identified during a study of blood T cell repertoires in COVID-19 (dated by TCRdb to the early 2020s). Regarding the study in general: The collaborator samples originated in the United States, Italy and Spain and spanned the acute and convalescent phases of COVID-19. The material from the prospective study consisted of cDNA or gDNA derived from T cells, B-cell-depleted T cells, or PBMCs. Deeply sampled blood TCRbeta repertoires from subjects exposed to, actively infected with, or recovered from COVID-19 were included in the dataset. The repertoires were made available in a free public database intended to serve as a resource for research on the immune response to SARS-CoV-2. The samples were drawn from the first 160 participants of the ongoing ImmuneRACE study and from over a thousand subjects provided by 6 global collaborators. Sample metadata almost always included a de-identified subject ID, COVID-19 status, age in years and sex. HLA class I and class II types, where available, came from metadata supplied by the sample provider rather than from assay-based typing. What the research found in general, with its limitations: The amount of clinical and demographic metadata varied by source and participant and was provided uncurated.

Enrolling through a virtual design, the prospective study's participants ranged in age from roughly 18 to 95 years and lived across roughly 24 United States geographic areas. In the prospective study, cohorts were assigned on the basis of participant-reported clinical history obtained from a screening survey and a study questionnaire. Mobile phlebotomists in the prospective study collected whole blood, serum and a nasopharyngeal or oropharyngeal swab from every participant. Prospective study participants could optionally give additional blood draws and questionnaires over a 2-month period. Before DNA extraction, prospective study blood samples were shipped either frozen or at room temperature. The immunoSEQ Assay, a bias-controlled multiplex PCR, was used to amplify TCRbeta CDR3 regions from genomic DNA. In the authors' own workflow: Within the assay, amplification of reference gene primers was used to estimate how many nucleated cells each sample contained. To quantify the absolute abundance of each unique TCRbeta CDR3 rearrangement, sequence reads were collapsed and filtered. For each sample, productive Simpson clonality was calculated as the square root of Simpson's diversity index over productive rearrangements. As stored in TCRdb, this immuneACCESS dataset retains in-frame rearrangements with V and J assigned. A fraction of the clones does not appear; measured against another copy, unresolved V genes explain less than half of the discrepancy, and the remainder lacks a known reason. That table is the source of V, J and clone size, and D and trimming were worked out from the DNA. For this sample the table gives about 200,000 clones, of which about 82% were detected only once. 5.6% of the sample is taken by the ten largest.

Deletion took 6 bases off V and 4 bases off J, with a span of 13 bases between the germline ends. The CDR3 has 15 amino acids, counting the end cysteine and phenylalanine. The DNA shown is the 45-base CDR3, in frame from base 1. For CDR1 and CDR2, the germline V gene lists SGHVS and FNYEAQ. Comments on this clone: Its antigen specificity is not known. The input lacks base qualities; no much larger clone sits a single base away.

Rearrangement joined TRBV7-6 to TRBJ2-6, with a weak D call of TRBD1 (6 bases match). The source of this sequence is a man aged 40-50 years with acute COVID-19. The sequencing input was PBMCs or T cells enriched from blood (not recorded which). The CDR3 region has the sequence CASRRGIAGANVLTF. The bases read TGTGCCAGCAGAAGGGGGATAGCCGGGGCCAACGTCCTGACTTTC.